This paragraph covers one T cell receptor beta chain sequence. The antigen remains unidentified. This specimen comes from a study of PD-1 blockade in classical Hodgkin lymphoma. Study-level results: Sources of repertoire differences remain undefined, possibly disease activity or prior therapy. Nivolumab initiation under 1 year post-ASCT meant exclusion.

Repertoires were generated with immunoSEQ multiplex PCR, while TCRdb's copy carries only in-frame clones and drops some. In the table there are some 64,000 clones, about nine tenths of which are singletons. Germline loops: CDR1 MNHNS, CDR2 SASEGT. V shed 6 bases and J 8 bases; nucleotides not matched to a gene: 7. The length of the CDR3 is 14 residues. Each and every patient relapsed after autologous stem cell transplantation, and patients got differing brentuximab vedotin exposure. This specimen consisted of peripheral blood mononuclear cells (PBMCs), obtained at baseline. This receptor was identified in a human donor with classical Hodgkin lymphoma. This rearrangement joins TRBV6-1 to TRBJ1-6; 7 bases match TRBD1. The CDR3 loop reads CASRGDSEYSPLHF. The CDR3 DNA follows: TGTGCCAGCAGAGGGGACAGTGAGTATTCACCCCTCCACTTT.